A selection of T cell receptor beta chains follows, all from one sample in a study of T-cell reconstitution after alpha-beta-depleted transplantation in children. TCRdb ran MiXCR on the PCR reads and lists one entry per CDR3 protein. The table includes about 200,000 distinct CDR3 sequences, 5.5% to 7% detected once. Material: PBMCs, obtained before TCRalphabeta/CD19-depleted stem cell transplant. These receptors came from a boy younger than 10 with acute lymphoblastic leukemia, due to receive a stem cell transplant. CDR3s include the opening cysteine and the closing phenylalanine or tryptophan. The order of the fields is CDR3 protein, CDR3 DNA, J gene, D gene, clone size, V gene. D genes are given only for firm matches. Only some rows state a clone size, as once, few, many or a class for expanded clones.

CSANRDLNEQFF TGCAGTGCCAACCGGGACCTAAATGAGCAGTTCTTC TRBJ2-1 - many TRBV20-1
CASSSRTSGGKETQYF TGTGCCAGCAGTTCTCGGACTAGCGGGGGAAAAGAGACCCAGTACTTC TRBJ2-5 TRBD2 many TRBV12-3/TRBV12-4
CASSPKANTEAFF TGTGCCAGCAGCCCAAAGGCGAACACTGAAGCTTTCTTT TRBJ1-1 - many TRBV12-3/TRBV12-4
CASRNRGRSYEQYF TGTGCCAGCAGAAACAGGGGCCGCTCCTACGAGCAGTACTTC TRBJ2-7 TRBD1 many TRBV6-4
CASSPQRNTGELFF TGTGCCAGCTCACCACAGAGGAACACCGGGGAGCTGTTTTTT TRBJ2-2 - many TRBV18
CASSSRAGGDTQYF TGTGCCAGCAGTTCCCGGGCCGGAGGGGATACGCAGTATTTT TRBJ2-3 - many TRBV28
CSVSLSNEQFF TGCAGCGTCTCTTTGAGCAATGAGCAGTTCTTC TRBJ2-1 - many TRBV29-1
CSARVALASYEQYF TGCAGTGCTAGAGTGGCTCTAGCTTCCTACGAGCAGTACTTC TRBJ2-7 - - TRBV20-1
CASSLSLAGDVTGELFF TGTGCCAGCAGCCTGTCCCTAGCGGGAGATGTTACCGGGGAGCTGTTTTTT TRBJ2-2 TRBD2 few TRBV4-2
CSARGWGSTTIRTYEQYF TGCAGTGCTAGAGGCTGGGGGAGCACAACCATCCGTACCTACGAGCAGTACTTC TRBJ2-7 - - TRBV20-1
CASSSGSYSNQPQHF TGTGCCAGCAGCTCGGGCAGCTATAGCAATCAGCCCCAGCATTTT TRBJ1-5 - many TRBV7-9
CASRAWSDFAGFSYNEQFF TGTGCCAGCAGAGCTTGGAGTGACTTTGCGGGCTTTTCCTACAATGAGCAGTTCTTC TRBJ2-1 - many TRBV5-4
CASSPERGGRNEQFF TGTGCCAGCAGCCCCGAGCGGGGGGGCCGGAATGAGCAGTTCTTC TRBJ2-1 TRBD2 few TRBV9
CASIPTTERGVEDEQYF TGTGCCAGCATTCCCACCACAGAGCGGGGGGTTGAGGATGAGCAGTACTTC TRBJ2-7 TRBD2 many TRBV28
CASSRDRTFQETQYF TGTGCCAGCAGCCGGGACAGAACCTTTCAAGAGACCCAGTACTTC TRBJ2-5 TRBD1 many TRBV5-6
CSQLAGGPNSEQYF TGCAGTCAACTGGCGGGAGGGCCTAATAGCGAGCAGTACTTC TRBJ2-7 TRBD2 many TRBV20-1
CASSYSTLSLGYTF TGTGCCAGCAGTTACTCGACCCTCTCGCTTGGCTACACCTTC TRBJ1-2 - few TRBV6-2/TRBV6-3
CASSETGTGGKDEQYF TGTGCCAGCAGCGAGACCGGGACAGGGGGCAAGGACGAGCAGTACTTC TRBJ2-7 TRBD1 many TRBV9
CSARLGYNEQFF TGCAGTGCTCGACTGGGGTACAATGAGCAGTTCTTC TRBJ2-1 - many TRBV20-1
CASSPVRSGELFF TGTGCCAGCAGCCCGGTTAGATCCGGGGAGCTGTTTTTT TRBJ2-2 - medium-sized TRBV7-2
CASSYPGLAGGPGSTDTQYF TGTGCCAGCAGTTACCCCGGACTAGCGGGAGGGCCTGGTAGCACAGATACGCAGTATTTT TRBJ2-3 TRBD2 few TRBV6-2/TRBV6-3
CASSFRDFFTDTQYF TGCGCCAGCAGCTTCCGGGACTTTTTCACAGATACGCAGTATTTT TRBJ2-3 - many TRBV5-1
CASSFGRGRWETQYF TGCGCCAGCAGCTTTGGCCGGGGCAGATGGGAGACCCAGTACTTC TRBJ2-5 - many TRBV5-1
CASSLGTSGTSTDTQYF TGTGCCAGCAGCCTCGGGACTAGCGGGACTAGCACAGATACGCAGTATTTT TRBJ2-3 TRBD2 few TRBV5-5
CASSFDAASNTEAFF TGTGCCAGCAGTTTCGATGCGGCCTCGAACACTGAAGCTTTCTTT TRBJ1-1 - - TRBV11-2
CAISGGGSPYEQYF TGTGCCATCAGTGGGGGCGGGAGCCCCTACGAGCAGTACTTC TRBJ2-7 TRBD2 few TRBV10-3
CASSPALYYNSPLHF TGTGCCAGCAGCCCCGCCTTGTACTATAATTCACCCCTCCACTTT TRBJ1-6 - few TRBV7-9
CSARDERRSAEAFF TGCAGTGCTAGAGATGAGCGGCGGAGCGCTGAAGCTTTCTTT TRBJ1-1 - many TRBV20-1
CSATRETNYGYTF TGCAGTGCTACACGGGAGACTAACTATGGCTACACCTTC TRBJ1-2 - few TRBV20-1
CASSQVSGGLVEQFF TGCGCCAGCAGCCAAGTTAGCGGGGGGCTTGTTGAGCAGTTCTTC TRBJ2-1 TRBD2 many TRBV4-3
CASCSSSGLAGGPTHEQYF TGTGCCAGCTGTTCCAGTTCTGGACTAGCGGGAGGGCCTACACACGAGCAGTACTTC TRBJ2-7 TRBD2 few TRBV12-3/TRBV12-4
CSAKGGLAYEQYF TGCAGTGCTAAGGGGGGACTAGCATACGAGCAGTACTTC TRBJ2-7 TRBD2 few TRBV20-1
CASTGILKGQNTEAFF TGCGCCAGCACCGGGATACTGAAGGGGCAGAACACTGAAGCTTTCTTT TRBJ1-1 - many TRBV10-2
CASSFPVQETQYF TGTGCCAGCAGTTTCCCCGTCCAAGAGACCCAGTACTTC TRBJ2-5 - - TRBV28
CASSRADGSQETQYF TGTGCCAGCAGCCGTGCGGACGGATCCCAGGAGACCCAGTACTTC TRBJ2-5 - few TRBV28
CASSYSLGRPREQYF TGTGCCAGCAGTTACTCGTTGGGCAGGCCCCGGGAGCAGTACTTC TRBJ2-7 - many TRBV6-5
CAISKGVSGPDRGWEQYF TGTGCCATCAGTAAGGGTGTAAGTGGACCCGACCGGGGATGGGAGCAGTACTTC TRBJ2-7 - many TRBV10-3
CASSLDSYRGSFNSPLHF TGTGCCAGCAGCCTAGACTCTTACAGGGGGAGCTTTAATTCACCCCTCCACTTT TRBJ1-6 TRBD1 - TRBV11-2
CASSFSWRGLTNEKLFF TGCGCCAGCAGCTTCTCGTGGAGGGGGCTCACTAATGAAAAACTGTTTTTT TRBJ1-4 TRBD1 - TRBV5-1
CASSYGLAGGDTQYF TGTGCCAGCAGTTACGGACTAGCGGGGGGGGATACGCAGTATTTT TRBJ2-3 TRBD2 few TRBV7-9
CASSLNLLWGRRDEQFF TGTGCCAGCAGCTTAAACTTGTTGTGGGGGCGCCGGGATGAGCAGTTCTTC TRBJ2-1 - many TRBV7-9
CAWSVSGLDYNEQFF TGTGCCTGGAGTGTATCGGGGTTGGACTACAATGAGCAGTTCTTC TRBJ2-1 - - TRBV30
CASRPDRDRLTNEKLFF TGTGCCAGCAGGCCCGACAGGGATCGGTTAACTAATGAAAAACTGTTTTTT TRBJ1-4 TRBD1 many TRBV28
CAWSRTEAFF TGTGCCTGGAGCAGAACGGAAGCTTTCTTT TRBJ1-1 - - TRBV30
CASSQGPGANSPLHF TGTGCCAGCAGCCAAGGTCCGGGGGCGAATTCACCCCTCCACTTT TRBJ1-6 - many TRBV14
CASRNLGHVGGELFF TGTGCCAGCAGGAATCTGGGTCATGTTGGCGGGGAGCTGTTTTTT TRBJ2-2 - many TRBV3-1
CGTSDRDRSPYNEQFF TGTGGGACCAGTGATCGTGACAGAAGCCCCTACAATGAGCAGTTCTTC TRBJ2-1 - - TRBV10-3
CASSFVDSAYEQYF TGTGCCAGCAGTTTCGTGGACAGCGCCTACGAGCAGTACTTC TRBJ2-7 - few TRBV28
CASSPPGQGGRQETQYF TGTGCCAGCTCACCACCGGGACAGGGTGGTCGGCAAGAGACCCAGTACTTC TRBJ2-5 TRBD1 many TRBV18
CSAGGRGYEQYF TGCAGCGCTGGAGGGAGGGGCTACGAGCAGTACTTC TRBJ2-7 TRBD2 many TRBV29-1